The 12 T cell receptor beta chains given below trace back to one sample, sequenced in a study of cytomegalovirus exposure and HLA in healthy donors (dated by TCRdb to about 2017). The library relied on the immunoSEQ multiplex PCR assay. For the multiplex PCR, a mixture combining 60 forward primers for TCR Vbeta segments and 13 reverse primers for TCR Jbeta segments was used. TCRdb's version of the immuneACCESS table is confined to in-frame rearrangements and falls short of the full clone set. An unresolved V gene accounts for under half of the shortfall where checked; the remainder is of unknown origin. Here the sample has about 160,000 clones; approximately 80% occur a single time. The ten largest make up over 10% of the sample. The sample taken for sequencing was PBMCs. The receptors here all came from a woman between 45 and 60 years old in good health and CMV-seronegative.

This clone was seen only a few times. The chain joins TRBV4-3 to TRBJ2-2, with TRBD1 identical over 7 bases. J gave up 3 bases and V 3 bases, and 4 bases lay outside the gene matches. CDR1 LGHNA and CDR2 YSLEER come from the germline V gene. The CDR3 is made up of 15 amino acids. This CDR3 reads CASSHGTADTGELFF. The CDR3 bases are TGCGCCAGCAGCCATGGGACAGCCGACACCGGGGAGCTGTTTTTT.

The chain has TRBV7-9 and TRBJ1-1, with TRBD1 identical over 11 bases. From germline, CDR1 is SEHNR and CDR2 FQNEAQ (reference sequence). V trimming: 5 bases; J trimming: 6 bases; junction bases outside the gene matches: 8. There are 15 residues in the CDR3. The CDR3 sequence is CASSVRTGGLSEAFF. Written as DNA, the CDR3 is TGTGCCAGCAGCGTACGGACAGGGGGCCTATCTGAAGCTTTCTTT.

The V gene is TRBV2, the J gene TRBJ2-7; 7 bases map to TRBD1. Germline CDR1 is SNHLY and CDR2 is FYNNEI. Trimming removed 1 base from V and 3 bases from J; junction bases left unmatched: 0. This CDR3 has 13 residues. The CDR3 coding sequence is TGTGCCAGCAGTGAAGGGGACAGCTACGAGCAGTACTTC. As protein: CASSEGDSYEQYF.

This chain uses TRBV9 with TRBJ1-5, with a tentative D call TRBD1 (5 bases). With 2 bases removed from V and 7 bases from J, the gap between germline ends came to 13 bases. CDR1 and CDR2 from the germline V gene are SGDLS and YYNGEE. CDR3 length: 14 residues. The CDR3 spells CASSVGGSAQPQHF. CDR3 sequence (DNA): TGTGCCAGCAGCGTGGGGGGTTCAGCCCAGCCCCAGCATTTT. Combining the CDR3 with reference TRBV9 and TRBJ1-5 gives the whole variable domain DSGVTQTPKHLITATGQRVTLRCSPRSGDLSVYWYQQSLDQGLQFLIQYYNGEERAKGNILERFSAQQFPDLHSELNLSSLELGDSALYFCASSVGGSAQPQHFGDGTRLSIL.

The V call is TRBV28, the J call TRBJ1-4, with D perhaps matching TRBD1 (6 bases). Deletions cut 4 bases from V and 6 bases from J, with 15 bases between. The length of the CDR3 is 15 residues. Germline V gene data show CDR1 as MDHEN and CDR2 as SYDVKM. The CDR3 DNA follows: TGTGCCAGCAGTTACATTACAGGGTCCGATGAAAAACTGTTTTTT. Translation: CASSYITGSDEKLFF.

The gene calls are TRBV19 and TRBJ2-7; perhaps TRBD1 as D (5 bases). CDR1 LNHDA and CDR2 SQIVND come from the germline V gene (reference sequence). The V gene lost 8 bases and the J gene lost 1 base, with 18 bases spanning the gap. This CDR3 has 15 amino acids. This CDR3 is CASLSTGNFSYEQYF. The CDR3 DNA follows: TGTGCCAGTCTCAGTACAGGCAACTTTTCCTACGAGCAGTACTTC.

This clone appeared a few times. V is TRBV7-2 and J is TRBJ1-2; D might be TRBD1 (5 bases). The CDR3 is made up of 13 amino acids. V lost 6 bases, J lost 5 bases, and 13 bases lay in between. CDR1 is SGHTA and CDR2 is FQGNSA in the germline V gene. CDR3 nucleotide sequence: TGTGCCAGCAGTTTGGGGGACTTATATGGCTACACCTTC. It yields the protein CASSLGDLYGYTF.

The chain recombines TRBV7-2 with TRBJ2-7; no reliable D call. From germline, CDR1 is SGHTA and CDR2 FQGNSA. CDR3 length: 14 residues. V was shortened by 5 bases and J by 4 bases, with 15 bases between the two germline ends. The DNA for the CDR3 is TGTGCCAGCAGCCCACCAGGCGTCTTGTACGAGCAGTACTTC. This gives the protein CASSPPGVLYEQYF.

The genes are TRBV5-4 and TRBJ2-2; D gene uncertain. Trimming removed 0 bases at V and 5 bases at J, with 11 bases between. CDR1 and CDR2 (germline): SGHNT, YYREEE (reference sequence). This CDR3 region has 15 residues. CDR3 DNA sequence: TGTGCCAGCAGCTTGGCCGGAGTTTTGACCGGGGAGCTGTTTTTT. Translated: CASSLAGVLTGELFF. Full variable domain (rest looked up from reference TRBV5-4 and TRBJ2-2): ETGVTQSPTHLIKTRGQQVTLRCSSQSGHNTVSWYQQALGQGPQFIFQYYREEENGRGNFPPRFSGLQFPNYSSELNVNALELDDSALYLCASSLAGVLTGELFFGEGSRLTVL.

The rearrangement links TRBV18 to TRBJ1-2; 9 nucleotides align to TRBD1. The length of the CDR3 is 14 residues. V lost 4 bases and J lost 2; bases outside the gene matches: 2. The V gene's germline CDR1 is KGHSH and CDR2 LQKENI. The CDR3, as DNA: TGTGCCAGCTCACGGGACAGGGAGAACTATGGCTACACCTTC. This sequence encodes CASSRDRENYGYTF.

This chain joins TRBV2 and TRBJ1-5; 9 bases match TRBD1. The length of the CDR3 is 14 residues. Germline trimming cut 6 bases from V and 5 bases from J; bases unmatched to any gene: 5. Germline CDR1 SNHLY, CDR2 FYNNEI. CDR3 in DNA: TGTGCCAGCAGGGGGACAGGGAGTTATCAGCCCCAGCATTTT. Amino acids: CASRGTGSYQPQHF.

The chain has TRBV5-6 and TRBJ2-2; TRBD2 aligns across 9 bases. This CDR3 contains 16 residues. The germline CDR1 and CDR2 sequences are SGHDT and YYEEEE. Trimming removed 4 bases from V and 0 bases from J; junction bases left unmatched: 4. The CDR3 region has the DNA TGTGCCAGCAGCCGGCTAGCGGGGTCGAACACCGGGGAGCTGTTTTTT. Its protein product is CASSRLAGSNTGELFF.